The T cell receptor beta chain under discussion was sequenced for a study of cytomegalovirus exposure and HLA in healthy donors. PCR employed 60 Vbeta and 13 Jbeta primers. Some clones are missing from TCRdb's copy, which holds only in-frame ones; the method was immunoSEQ multiplex PCR. Of about 55,000 clones in the sample, around 78% were seen once. This clone was seen a single time. The CDR3 totals 16 residues. Germline V gene lookup returns CDR1 SGHDT and CDR2 YYEEEE. Deletions cut 1 base from V and 0 bases from J, with 11 bases between. The receptor was derived from a female donor in good health and CMV-seronegative. The sequenced sample consisted of PBMCs. The chain employs TRBV5-6 and TRBJ2-1; no reliable D call. As DNA, the CDR3 is TGTGCCAGCAGCTTGCCACAGCCGAGCTCCTACAATGAGCAGTTCTTC. Translating gives CASSLPQPSSYNEQFF. The whole variable domain, remainder taken from reference TRBV5-6 and TRBJ2-1, is DAGVTQSPTHLIKTRGQQVTLRCSPKSGHDTVSWYQQALGQGPQFIFQYYEEEERQRGNFPDRFSGHQFPNYSSELNVNALLLGDSALYLCASSLPQPSSYNEQFFGPGTRLTVL.